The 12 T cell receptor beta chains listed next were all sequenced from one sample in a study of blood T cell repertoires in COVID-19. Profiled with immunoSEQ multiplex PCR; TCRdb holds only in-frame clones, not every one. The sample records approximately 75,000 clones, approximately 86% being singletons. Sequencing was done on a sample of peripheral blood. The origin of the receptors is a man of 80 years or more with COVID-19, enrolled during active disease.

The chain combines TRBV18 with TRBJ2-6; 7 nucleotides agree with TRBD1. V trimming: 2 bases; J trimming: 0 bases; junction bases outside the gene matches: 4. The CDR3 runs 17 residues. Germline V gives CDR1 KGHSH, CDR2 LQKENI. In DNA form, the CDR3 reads TGTGCCAGCTCACCAAGGGGACAGAGCTCTGGGGCCAACGTCCTGACTTTC. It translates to CASSPRGQSSGANVLTF.

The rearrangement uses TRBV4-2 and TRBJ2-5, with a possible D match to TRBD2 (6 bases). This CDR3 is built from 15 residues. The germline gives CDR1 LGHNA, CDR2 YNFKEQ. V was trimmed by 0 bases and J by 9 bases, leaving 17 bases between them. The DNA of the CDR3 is TGTGCCAGCAGCCAAGATCCCGGGGAGGAGTTGGCCCAGTACTTC. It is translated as CASSQDPGEELAQYF.

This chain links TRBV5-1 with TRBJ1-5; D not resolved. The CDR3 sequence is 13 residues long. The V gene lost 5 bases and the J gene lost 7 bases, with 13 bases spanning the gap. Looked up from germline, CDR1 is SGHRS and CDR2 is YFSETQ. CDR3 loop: CASSFGGGQPQHF. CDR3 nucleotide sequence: TGCGCCAGCAGTTTTGGCGGTGGACAGCCCCAGCATTTT.

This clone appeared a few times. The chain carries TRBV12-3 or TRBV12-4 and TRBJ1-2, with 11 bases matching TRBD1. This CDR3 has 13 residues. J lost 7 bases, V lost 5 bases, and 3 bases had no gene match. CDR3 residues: CASSLDRGLGYTF. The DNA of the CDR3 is TGTGCCAGCAGTCTGGACAGGGGGCTTGGCTACACCTTC.

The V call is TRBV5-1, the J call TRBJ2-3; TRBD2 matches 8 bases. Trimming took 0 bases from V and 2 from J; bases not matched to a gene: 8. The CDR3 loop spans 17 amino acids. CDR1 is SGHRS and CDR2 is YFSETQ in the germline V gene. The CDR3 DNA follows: TGCGCCAGCAGCTTGGCCCTACTAGCGGACTACACAGATACGCAGTATTTT. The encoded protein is CASSLALLADYTDTQYF. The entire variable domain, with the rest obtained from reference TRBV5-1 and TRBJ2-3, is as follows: KAGVTQTPRYLIKTRGQQVTLSCSPISGHRSVSWYQQTPGQGLQFLFEYFSETQRNKGNFPGRFSGRQFSNSRSEMNVSTLELGDSALYLCASSLALLADYTDTQYFGPGTRLTVL.

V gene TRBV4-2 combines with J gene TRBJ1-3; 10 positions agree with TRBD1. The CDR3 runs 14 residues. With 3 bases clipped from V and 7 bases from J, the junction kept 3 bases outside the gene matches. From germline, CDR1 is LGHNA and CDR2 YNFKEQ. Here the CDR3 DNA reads TGTGCCAGCAGCCAGGGGACAGGGGCGAACACCATATATTTT. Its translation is CASSQGTGANTIYF.

CDR3 amino acids: CASSPRGPSGTGGRTGELFF. CDR3 nucleotides: TGTGCCAGCAGCCCGAGGGGGCCTTCCGGGACAGGGGGAAGGACCGGGGAGCTGTTTTTT. The chain joins TRBV5-5 to TRBJ2-2, with TRBD1 matching 11 bases. V shed 4 bases, J shed 5 bases, and the junction held 19 bases outside the gene matches. From germline, CDR1 is SGHKS and CDR2 YYEKEE (reference sequence). This CDR3 is 20 amino acids long.

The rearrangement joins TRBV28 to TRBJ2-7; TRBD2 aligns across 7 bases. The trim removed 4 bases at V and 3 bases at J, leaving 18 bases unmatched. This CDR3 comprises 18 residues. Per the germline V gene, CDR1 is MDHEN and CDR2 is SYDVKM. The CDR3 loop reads CASSSLWGGRESYYEQYF. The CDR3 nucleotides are TGTGCCAGCAGTTCCCTGTGGGGGGGGAGGGAATCTTACTACGAGCAGTACTTC.

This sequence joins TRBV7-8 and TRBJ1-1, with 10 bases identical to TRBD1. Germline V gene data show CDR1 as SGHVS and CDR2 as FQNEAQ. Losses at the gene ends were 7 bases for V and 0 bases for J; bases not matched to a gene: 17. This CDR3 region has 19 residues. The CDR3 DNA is TGTGCCAGCAAATATTGGACAGGGGGTCGTCTTCTTATGAACACTGAAGCTTTCTTT. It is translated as CASKYWTGGRLLMNTEAFF.

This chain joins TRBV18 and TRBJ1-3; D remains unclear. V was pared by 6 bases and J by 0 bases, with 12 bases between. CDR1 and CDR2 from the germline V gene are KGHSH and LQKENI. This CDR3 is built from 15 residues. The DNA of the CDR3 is TGTGCCAGCTCTCCTTCGCGAAGCTCTGGAAACACCATATATTTT. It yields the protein CASSPSRSSGNTIYF. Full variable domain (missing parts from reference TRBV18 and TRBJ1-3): NAGVMQNPRHLVRRRGQEARLRCSPMKGHSHVYWYRQLPEEGLKFMVYLQKENIIDESGMPKERFSAEFPKEGPSILRIQQVVRGDSAAYFCASSPSRSSGNTIYFGEGSWLTVV.

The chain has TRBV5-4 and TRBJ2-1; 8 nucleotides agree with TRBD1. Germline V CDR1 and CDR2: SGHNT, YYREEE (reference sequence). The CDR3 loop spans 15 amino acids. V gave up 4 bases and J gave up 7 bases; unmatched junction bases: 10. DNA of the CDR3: TGTGCCAGCAGCGCTGGACAGGGCGACCAGAATGAGCAGTTCTTC. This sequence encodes CASSAGQGDQNEQFF.

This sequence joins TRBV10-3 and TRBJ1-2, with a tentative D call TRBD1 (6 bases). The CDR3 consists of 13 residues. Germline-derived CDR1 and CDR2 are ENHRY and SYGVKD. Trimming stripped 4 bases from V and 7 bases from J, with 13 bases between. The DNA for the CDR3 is TGTGCCATCAGTGGATCAGGGGCGGGTGGCTACACCTTC. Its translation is CAISGSGAGGYTF.